This is a list of T cell receptor beta chains from one sample in a study of cytomegalovirus exposure and HLA in healthy donors. Profiled with immunoSEQ multiplex PCR; TCRdb holds only in-frame clones, not every one. The sample carries more than 95,000 clones, around 80% recorded once. The sequenced sample was PBMCs. The receptors originated from a young woman in good health and CMV-seropositive. Both conserved end residues are part of each CDR3. Fields, in order: J gene, D gene, clone size, V gene, CDR3 protein, CDR3 DNA. A D gene is named only where the DNA matches it firmly. The size field is filled for only some rows; it gives once, few, many or a size class.

TRBJ2-3,TRBD1,-,TRBV30,CARDRGGTDTQYF,TGTGCCCGAGACAGGGGTGGCACAGATACGCAGTATTTT
TRBJ2-7,TRBD2,-,TRBV5-1,CASSLSGAVLLSYEQYF,TGCGCCAGCAGCTTGAGCGGGGCTGTCCTCCTCTCCTACGAGCAGTACTTC
TRBJ1-5,-,-,TRBV19,CASSMFTEADQPQHF,TGTGCCAGTAGTATGTTTACAGAAGCCGATCAGCCCCAGCATTTT
TRBJ2-1,TRBD2,-,TRBV10-3,CAIRPASGSYNEQFF,TGTGCCATCAGACCCGCTAGCGGATCCTACAATGAGCAGTTCTTC
TRBJ2-5,TRBD2,-,TRBV5-1,CASSSLTSPETQYF,TGCGCCAGCAGCTCCCTGACTAGCCCAGAGACCCAGTACTTC
TRBJ2-3,TRBD1,-,TRBV5-4,CASSRTGVTDTQYF,TGTGCCAGCAGCCGGACAGGAGTCACAGATACGCAGTATTTT
TRBJ1-4,TRBD1,-,TRBV5-6,CASSVDRGATNEKLFF,TGTGCCAGCAGCGTGGACAGGGGAGCAACTAATGAAAAACTGTTTTTT
TRBJ2-1,TRBD1,once,TRBV5-4,CASSPSGQAQFF,TGTGCCAGCAGCCCCTCGGGACAGGCCCAGTTCTTC
TRBJ1-2,TRBD1,once,TRBV6-5,CASTSGTVYGYTF,TGTGCCAGCACCTCCGGGACAGTTTATGGCTACACCTTC
TRBJ1-1,TRBD1,-,TRBV10-3,CAISPDRANTEAFF,TGTGCCATCAGTCCAGACAGGGCGAACACTGAAGCTTTCTTT
TRBJ2-3,-,-,TRBV7-9,CASSLRQSDTQYF,TGTGCCAGCAGCTTACGACAATCAGATACGCAGTATTTT
TRBJ1-1,TRBD1,-,TRBV7-6,CASSSRQGTNTEAFF,TGTGCCAGCAGCTCTCGACAGGGGACGAACACTGAAGCTTTCTTT
TRBJ1-1,TRBD1,-,TRBV6-1,CATLGQGWTEAFF,TGTGCCACCTTAGGACAGGGATGGACTGAAGCTTTCTTT
TRBJ2-7,-,-,TRBV30,CAWRWAGWNEQYF,TGTGCCTGGAGATGGGCGGGATGGAACGAGCAGTACTTC
TRBJ1-4,-,-,TRBV11-2,CASSLYMATNEKLFF,TGTGCCAGCAGCCTCTATATGGCAACTAATGAAAAACTGTTTTTT
TRBJ1-1,-,-,TRBV28,CASSGGWPRGSEAFF,TGTGCCAGCAGTGGGGGTTGGCCCCGGGGGAGTGAAGCTTTCTTT
TRBJ2-1,-,-,TRBV18,CASSQRDSHNEQFF,TGTGCCAGCTCGCAAAGGGACTCGCACAATGAGCAGTTCTTC
TRBJ2-7,TRBD2,-,TRBV2,CASSKAILAGGKVRHEQYF,TGTGCCAGCAGCAAAGCGATTCTTGCGGGGGGAAAGGTGAGGCACGAGCAGTACTTC
TRBJ2-7,TRBD1,-,TRBV5-1,CASSPGTGALNRYEQYF,TGCGCCAGCAGCCCCGGGACAGGGGCCTTAAACCGCTACGAGCAGTACTTC
TRBJ2-3,-,-,TRBV6-5,CASTPGGASTDTQYF,TGTGCCAGCACACCTGGCGGTGCTAGCACAGATACGCAGTATTTT
TRBJ2-1,TRBD1,-,TRBV7-9,CASSQRGGVGDRAKNEQFF,TGTGCCAGCAGCCAGCGGGGTGGGGTAGGGGACAGGGCGAAGAATGAGCAGTTCTTC
TRBJ1-1,TRBD1,-,TRBV5-4,CASSLDQGATEAFF,TGTGCCAGCAGCTTGGACCAGGGGGCAACTGAAGCTTTCTTT
TRBJ2-2,TRBD2,-,TRBV30,CASRPTVLAGGATGELFF,TGTGCCTCGAGGCCCACAGTGCTAGCGGGAGGGGCTACCGGGGAGCTGTTTTTT
TRBJ2-1,TRBD2,-,TRBV9,CASSVEAGDYNEQFF,TGTGCCAGCAGCGTTGAAGCGGGGGATTACAATGAGCAGTTCTTC
TRBJ2-2,-,-,TRBV7-3,CASSYDYNTGELFF,TGTGCCAGCAGCTATGACTACAACACCGGGGAGCTGTTTTTT
TRBJ2-7,TRBD2,once,TRBV18,CASSPTSGYEQYF,TGTGCCAGCTCACCCACTAGCGGATACGAGCAGTACTTC
TRBJ1-1,-,-,TRBV2,CASTQVLTNTEAFF,TGTGCCAGCACCCAGGTCTTAACGAACACTGAAGCTTTCTTT
TRBJ2-7,TRBD2,-,TRBV11-2,CASSLVGGRAHEQYF,TGTGCCAGCAGCCTCGTAGGTGGGAGGGCCCACGAGCAGTACTTC
TRBJ2-3,TRBD2,-,TRBV5-5,CASSLSPGLAGRSDTQYF,TGTGCCAGCAGCCTCAGTCCGGGACTAGCGGGAAGATCCGATACGCAGTATTTT
TRBJ2-3,TRBD2,few,TRBV7-9,CASSLWTSGSTDTQYF,TGTGCCAGCAGCTTATGGACTAGCGGGAGCACAGATACGCAGTATTTT
TRBJ2-5,-,-,TRBV2,CASSASQAEETQYF,TGTGCCAGCAGTGCCAGTCAGGCAGAGGAGACCCAGTACTTC
TRBJ2-3,TRBD2,-,TRBV11-3,CASSLVTTQTSGKPTDTQYF,TGTGCCAGCAGCTTAGTTACGACTCAGACTAGCGGGAAACCCACAGATACGCAGTATTTT
TRBJ1-1,-,-,TRBV4-2,CASSHGVGTEAFF,TGTGCCAGCAGCCACGGGGTGGGAACAGAAGCTTTCTTT
TRBJ1-2,-,-,TRBV29-1,CSVEAHLVTGYGYTF,TGCAGCGTTGAAGCCCATCTTGTAACAGGGTATGGCTACACCTTC
TRBJ2-3,TRBD2,-,TRBV5-4,CASSTLSGSITDTQYF,TGTGCCAGCAGCACCCTGAGCGGGAGTATCACAGATACGCAGTATTTT
TRBJ2-3,TRBD2,few,TRBV19,CASRAGGPLRPTDTQYF,TGTGCCAGTAGAGCGGGAGGGCCGCTTCGACCCACAGATACGCAGTATTTT
TRBJ2-3,-,-,TRBV7-9,CASSSTSADTQYF,TGTGCCAGCAGCTCCACAAGTGCAGATACGCAGTATTTT